The entry that follows covers one T cell receptor beta chain sequence. The source of the sample is a study of technical replicates of blood from several donors. Assay: immunoSEQ multiplex PCR; the TCRdb copy retains only in-frame clones and omits some. Of 65,000 to 80,000 clones listed, around 96% are singletons. CDR1 is SGHTA and CDR2 is FQGNSA in the germline V gene. Trimming cost V 3 bases and J 0 bases; bases outside gene matches: 4. The CDR3 consists of 17 residues. The chain recombines TRBV7-2 with TRBJ2-1; 11 nucleotides align to TRBD2. This sequence originates from a human donor in good health. The sequencing sample was made of T cells isolated from PBMCs. DNA of the CDR3: TGTGCCAGCAGCTTTCTGACTAGCGGGAACTCCTACAATGAGCAGTTCTTC. Its translation: CASSFLTSGNSYNEQFF.